This T cell receptor beta chain was sequenced in a study of breast tumors, draining lymph nodes, adjacent tissues. General study results and limits: Luminal-like breast cancer showed significantly higher tumor–nontumor repertoire similarity than basal-like. That most tumor T cells come from lymph nodes remained unproven. Compared with lymph nodes, tumors were less diverse; compared with nontumor tissue, more.

Breast cancer patients provided tissue from their axillary draining lymph nodes. As to this clonotype: Its specificity is unknown.

CDR3 length: 15 amino acids. The V gene lost 5 bases and the J gene lost 4 bases, with 12 bases spanning the gap. The V gene's germline CDR1 is LNHDA and CDR2 SQIVND (reference sequence). TCRdb independently ran MiXCR on the multiplex PCR reads; one entry per CDR3 protein. This sample has 200,000 to 250,000 distinct CDR3 sequences, with 34% found just once. The sequenced sample was axillary lymph node tissue. This TCR was sampled from a female donor with breast cancer. Some clones in this sample may be carry-over from other donors' samples. The V gene is TRBV19, the J gene TRBJ2-6, with D perhaps matching TRBD1 (5 bases). The CDR3 spells CASSGYRSGANVLTF. Written as DNA, the CDR3 is TGTGCCAGTAGTGGATACAGGTCGGGGGCCAACGTCCTGACTTTC.